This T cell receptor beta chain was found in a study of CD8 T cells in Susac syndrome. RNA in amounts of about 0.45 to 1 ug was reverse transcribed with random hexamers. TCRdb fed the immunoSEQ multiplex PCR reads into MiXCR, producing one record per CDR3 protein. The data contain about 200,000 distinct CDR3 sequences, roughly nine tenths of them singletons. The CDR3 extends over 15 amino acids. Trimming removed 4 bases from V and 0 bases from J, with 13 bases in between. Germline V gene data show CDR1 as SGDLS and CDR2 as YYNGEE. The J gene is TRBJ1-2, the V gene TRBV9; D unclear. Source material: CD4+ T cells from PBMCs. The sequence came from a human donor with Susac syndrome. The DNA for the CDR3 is TGTGCCAGCAGCCTAACCGCCGACCCTAACTATGGCTACACCTTC. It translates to CASSLTADPNYGYTF.